The clone carrying this T cell receptor (beta chain) has a count of ten or more. The data were obtained in a study of neurological immune-mediated disorders. The cDNA was synthesized by 5'RACE incorporating 10-nucleotide random UMIs. TCRdb itself ran the 5' RACE reads through MiXCR, one entry per CDR3 protein. The sample lists under 40,000 distinct CDR3 sequences, almost 7.5% occurring once. Germline V gene sequence: CDR1 DFQATT, CDR2 SNEGSKA (reference sequence). J lost 4 bases, V lost 3 bases, and 13 bases had no gene match. CDR3 length equals 17 residues. The clonotype originates from a man between 45 and 60 years old in good health. Source material: CD4+ T cells from blood. The chain carries TRBV20-1 and TRBJ2-3; TRBD2 agrees at 10 bases. The CDR3 DNA reads TGCAGTGCTAGCCCCTCTCTAGCGGGAGTTGGCGCAGATACGCAGTATTTT. This encodes CSASPSLAGVGADTQYF.